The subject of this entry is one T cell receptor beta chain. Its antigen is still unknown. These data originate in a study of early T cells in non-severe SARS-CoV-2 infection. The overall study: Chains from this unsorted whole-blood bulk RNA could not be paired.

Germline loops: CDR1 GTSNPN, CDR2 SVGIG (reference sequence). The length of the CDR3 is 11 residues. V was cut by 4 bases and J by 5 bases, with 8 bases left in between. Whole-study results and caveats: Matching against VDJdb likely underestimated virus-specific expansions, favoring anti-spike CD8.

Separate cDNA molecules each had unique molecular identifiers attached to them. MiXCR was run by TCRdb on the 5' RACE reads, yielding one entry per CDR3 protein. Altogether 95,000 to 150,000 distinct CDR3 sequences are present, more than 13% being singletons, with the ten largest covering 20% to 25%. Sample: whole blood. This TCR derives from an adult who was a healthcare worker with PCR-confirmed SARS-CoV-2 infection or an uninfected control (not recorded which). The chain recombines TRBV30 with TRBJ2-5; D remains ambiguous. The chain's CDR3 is CAWTLLETQYF. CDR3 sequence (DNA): TGTGCCTGGACATTGTTGGAGACCCAGTACTTC.